This T cell receptor beta chain was identified in a study of a mutant IDH1 vaccine in newly diagnosed glioma. Across the whole study: Patients began vaccination 4-6 weeks after radiotherapy alone, or with temozolomide cycles. Therapy received beforehand was radiotherapy, temozolomide, or both, with most patients given both. Regarding the study as a whole: Top peripheral T cell clonotype shifts appeared unrelated to pseudoprogression.

With respect to this clone: Its antigen is as yet unknown.

Clones were sequenced by immunoSEQ multiplex PCR, and TCRdb holds only the in-frame ones, with some missing. There are approximately 43,000 clones in the sample; about four fifths occur only once, and around 6.6% lies in the top ten. The time point was: week 23, last vaccination. Vaccination comprised doses that each held 300 ug of mutant IDH1 20-mer peptide, plus topical imiquimod. CDR1 and CDR2 from the germline V gene are LNHNV and YYDKDF (reference sequence). Deletions cut 0 bases from V and 5 bases from J, with 10 bases between. This CDR3 comprises 14 residues. Sequences were derived from PBMCs, sampled from a glioma patient whose treatment included an IDH1 peptide vaccine. This chain uses TRBV15 with TRBJ1-1; D remains ambiguous. This clonotype originated in a woman between 40 and 50 years old with glioma. Some clones in this sample may be carry-over from other donors' samples. Written as DNA, the CDR3 is TGTGCCACCAGCAGAGACTTTATGGGGACTGAAGCTTTCTTT. Translating gives CATSRDFMGTEAFF.